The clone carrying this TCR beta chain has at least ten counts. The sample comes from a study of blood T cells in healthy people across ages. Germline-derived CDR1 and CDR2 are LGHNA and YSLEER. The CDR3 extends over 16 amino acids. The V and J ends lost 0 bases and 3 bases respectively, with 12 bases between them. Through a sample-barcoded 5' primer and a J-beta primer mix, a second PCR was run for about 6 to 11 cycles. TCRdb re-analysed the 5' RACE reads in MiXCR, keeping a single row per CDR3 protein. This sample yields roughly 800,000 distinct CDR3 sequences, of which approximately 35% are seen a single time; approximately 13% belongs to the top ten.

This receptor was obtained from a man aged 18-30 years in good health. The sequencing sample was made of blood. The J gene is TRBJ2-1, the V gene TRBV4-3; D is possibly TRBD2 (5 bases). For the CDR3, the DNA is TGCGCCAGCAGCCAAGATCTACTAGAACGCTACAATGAGCAGTTCTTC. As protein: CASSQDLLERYNEQFF.